Sequencing of this T cell receptor beta chain was carried out in a study of beta chain features in type 1 diabetes. Overall study context: Sorted cells numbering over 95,000,000 were examined across all samples. Study-level findings and limits: There was a moderate but significant shortening of TCRB CDR3s in all four CD4+ subsets of Type 1 diabetes patients. PCR might favor shorter templates, but any such skew would affect patients and controls equally. HLA effects on TCRB rearrangement stayed unresolved here.

This clone occurred a few times. Its antigen is unidentified. The CDR3 sequence is 13 residues long. V trimming: 6 bases; J trimming: 3 bases; junction bases outside the gene matches: 5. Germline V gives CDR1 MDHEN, CDR2 SYDVKM. The sequenced template was cDNA made from the entire isolated RNA. Approximately 3.9 million reads per sample were averaged for naive, central memory and regulatory samples. Assay: immunoSEQ multiplex PCR; the TCRdb copy retains only in-frame clones and omits some. The repertoire consists of over 200,000 clones, with about a tenth occurring once and the leading ten covering around 0.017%.

V usage is TRBV28 and J usage is TRBJ2-7, with 7 positions matching TRBD1. This TCR was sampled from a young man with type 1 diabetes. Sample: naive CD4+ T cells from blood. CDR3 bases: TGTGCCAGCAGACGTCAGGGGGACTACGAGCAGTACTTC. It is translated as CASRRQGDYEQYF.